A single T cell receptor beta chain is shown here with its context. Its antigen is unidentified. This specimen belongs to a study of T cells in localized non-small cell lung cancer. Findings of the study overall: The study detected a median about 57 of the top 100 tumor clones in adjacent lung. Multi-region tumor sequencing was not done, so intratumor heterogeneity could not be excluded. There was higher T cell clonality in uninvolved adjacent lung than in tumor, and it was highest there. Elevated blood T cell density was associated with longer overall survival.

The CDR3 length is 13 residues. Germline V lookup: CDR1 SGHDN, CDR2 FVKESK. The germline V and J ends were trimmed by 5 bases and 3 bases, with 10 bases remaining between them. The table came from immunoSEQ multiplex PCR; TCRdb's copy has only in-frame clones and leaves some out. Of a few thousand clones listed, about 35% were seen once; the top ten hold more than 15%. This sequence joins TRBV14 and TRBJ1-1; D unclear. This receptor was identified in a man aged 35-69 years with stage II squamous cell lung carcinoma. The sequences come from lung tumor tissue, collected before any cancer treatment. The CDR3 DNA sequence: TGTGCCAGCAGCGACGGGTTCTACACTGAAGCTTTCTTT. This gives the protein CASSDGFYTEAFF.